The 12 T cell receptor beta chains presented below share a single source sample, sequenced in a study of shared clonotypes between healthy human individuals. Assay: immunoSEQ multiplex PCR; the TCRdb copy retains only in-frame clones and omits some. The sample contains about 2 million clones, around 96% of which appear only once. In the naive CD8 group, cells lacked CD45RO and were positively selected for CCR7, so terminally differentiated effector memory CD45RA+ cells were left out. Sample: naive CD8+ T cells sorted from blood. Receptors originate from a young man in good health.

This chain's CDR3 is CASSQESTGVNTDTQYF. CDR3 bases: TGCGCCAGCAGCCAAGAGTCGACGGGAGTTAACACAGATACGCAGTATTTT. The genes are TRBV4-3 and TRBJ2-3; D might be TRBD2 (6 bases). The germline gives CDR1 LGHNA, CDR2 YSLEER. V was clipped by 0 bases and J by 2 bases, with 15 bases between them. CDR3 length: 17 amino acids.

The gene calls are TRBV18 and TRBJ1-1; TRBD1 matches at 7 bases. With 3 bases clipped from V and 4 bases from J, the junction kept 8 bases outside the gene matches. Germline V CDR1 and CDR2: KGHSH, LQKENI. CDR3 size: 15 residues. In DNA, the CDR3 is TGTGCCAGCTCACCCCCTGGACAGGCTGCCACTGAAGCTTTCTTT. Its protein product is CASSPPGQAATEAFF.

In regard to this clone: It is unclear where the CDR3 begins or ends on the DNA, so no DNA is shown, and the CDR3 is as TCRdb lists it. The chain couples TRBV28 to TRBJ1-5. Germline CDR1 is MDHEN and CDR2 is SYDVKM. The CDR3 length is 17 residues, termini included. CDR3 loop: CASILGGWKVGDQPQHF.

This chain connects TRBV6-5 to TRBJ2-1; 7 bases agree with TRBD2. The CDR3 contains 11 residues. Germline trimming cut 5 bases from V and 12 bases from J; bases unmatched to any gene: 4. The germline CDR1 and CDR2 sequences are MNHEY and SVGAGI. DNA for the CDR3: TGTGCCAGCAGTCAGAGGGAGGGGCAGTTCTTC. This codes for CASSQREGQFF.

CDR3 sequence: CASSETGSSYEQYF. In DNA form, the CDR3 reads TGTGCCAGTAGTGAGACAGGGAGCTCCTACGAGCAGTACTTC. The V and J genes are TRBV19 and TRBJ2-7; TRBD1 agrees at 7 bases. With V trimmed by 5 bases and J by 0 bases, 4 bases remained unmatched. The CDR3 has 14 residues. Germline V gene lookup returns CDR1 LNHDA and CDR2 SQIVND (reference sequence).

The chain couples TRBV30 to TRBJ2-1, with 9 bases lining up with TRBD2. This CDR3 spans 15 amino acids. The germline V gene encodes CDR1 GTSNPN and CDR2 SVGIG (reference sequence). With 3 bases clipped from V and 4 bases from J, the junction kept 7 bases outside the gene matches. This chain's CDR3 is CAWRTREGHYNEQFF. DNA for the CDR3: TGTGCCTGGAGAACGCGGGAGGGCCATTACAATGAGCAGTTCTTC.

The CDR3 reads CASSPGHQETQYF. CDR3 bases: TGTGCCAGCAGTCCGGGCCATCAAGAGACCCAGTACTTC. The chain employs TRBV11-3 and TRBJ2-5; D uncertain. This CDR3 is built from 13 residues. Looked up from germline, CDR1 is SGHNT and CDR2 is YENEEA. V shed 6 bases and J shed 2 bases, with 10 bases lying between them.

J is TRBJ1-1 and V is TRBV19, with a weak D call TRBD1 (5 bases). The germline V and J ends were trimmed by 9 bases and 7 bases, with 24 bases remaining between them. This CDR3 contains 15 residues. Germline V gene lookup returns CDR1 LNHDA and CDR2 SQIVND (reference sequence). This CDR3 reads CASSGGSLPPSEAFF. Here the CDR3 DNA reads TGTGCCAGCAGTGGGGGATCTTTACCCCCCAGTGAAGCTTTCTTT.

The chain links TRBV6-5 to TRBJ1-1; D perhaps matches TRBD1 (5 bases). This CDR3 is 13 amino acids long. The germline V gene encodes CDR1 MNHEY and CDR2 SVGAGI. The V end lost 6 bases, the J end lost 6 bases, and 14 bases lay between the germline ends. For the CDR3, the DNA is TGTGCCAGCAGAGGAAGTTGGGACCCTGAAGCTTTCTTT. This codes for CASRGSWDPEAFF.

This chain joins TRBV19 and TRBJ1-1, with D hard to call. Trimming removed 10 bases at V and 0 bases at J, with 12 bases between. From germline, CDR1 is LNHDA and CDR2 SQIVND (reference sequence). The CDR3 runs 13 residues. The CDR3 sequence: CATGRRVNTEAFF. DNA of the CDR3: TGTGCCACCGGGCGGCGCGTGAACACTGAAGCTTTCTTT.

The chain employs TRBV7-9 and TRBJ2-7; possibly TRBD1 for D (6 bases). V dropped 3 bases and J dropped 5 bases, with 14 bases sitting between them. From germline, CDR1 is SEHNR and CDR2 FQNEAQ (reference sequence). The CDR3 contains 14 residues. CDR3 sequence (DNA): TGTGCCAGCAGCTTCTCGACAGGCGCGGACGAGCAGTACTTC. Amino acids: CASSFSTGADEQYF.

The rearrangement links TRBV12-1 to TRBJ2-3; no DNA check was done on the table's D call, TRBD2. TRBV12-1 is labeled a pseudogene. The CDR3 consists of 16 residues. For the CDR3, the DNA is TGTGCCAGCAGCTTTTTACGGGAGCGAAGCACAGATACGCAGTATTTT. Encoded protein: CASSFLRERSTDTQYF.